This T cell receptor beta chain emerged from a study of breast tumors, draining lymph nodes, adjacent tissues. The germline CDR1 and CDR2 sequences are DFQATT and SNEGSKA (reference sequence). The CDR3 runs to 14 residues. The V segment lost 6 bases and the J segment 6 bases; nucleotides outside the gene matches: 7. Samples came from axillary lymph nodes draining the breast cancer. TCRdb reprocessed the multiplex PCR reads via MiXCR and lists one record per CDR3 protein. The sample lists 150,000 to 200,000 distinct CDR3 sequences; roughly a third were seen once. This clonotype was counted ten times or more.

This TCR was sampled from a female donor with breast cancer. Some clones in this sample may be carry-over from other donors' samples. Sequences were obtained from axillary lymph node tissue. The gene calls are TRBV20-1 and TRBJ2-1, with 11 bases identical to TRBD2. In DNA form, the CDR3 reads TGCAGTGCCCCCAGACTAGCGGGGACCAATGAGCAGTTCTTC. Translating gives CSAPRLAGTNEQFF.